This paragraph reports one TCR beta chain. These data originate in a study of cytomegalovirus exposure and HLA in healthy donors. Assay: immunoSEQ multiplex PCR; the TCRdb copy retains only in-frame clones and omits some. The table records about 220,000 clones, approximately 80% of them present only once. The V segment lost 5 bases and the J segment 1 base; nucleotides outside the gene matches: 10. Germline V gene data show CDR1 as GTSNPN and CDR2 as SVGIG (reference sequence). This CDR3 contains 15 residues. Sequenced input: PBMCs. The source is a woman in her twenties or thirties in good health and CMV-seropositive. The V and J genes are TRBV30 and TRBJ1-1; 7 bases agree with TRBD1. CDR3 sequence reads: CAWGNRGSANTEAFF. The CDR3 DNA sequence: TGTGCCTGGGGAAACAGGGGTTCGGCGAACACTGAAGCTTTCTTT.